This T cell receptor beta chain was observed in a study of PD-1 blockade in classical Hodgkin lymphoma. Findings and caveats of the study: At C4D1, TCR diversity had climbed significantly for CD4+ cells, though not for CD8+ cells.

This table comes from immunoSEQ multiplex PCR, and its TCRdb copy is limited to in-frame clones, with some not included. The table has tens of thousands of clones, roughly four fifths seen once. In regard to this clone: Antigen unknown.

Time point indicated: cycle 4 day 1 (C4D1), after 6 weeks of nivolumab. All trial patients relapsed after autologous stem cell transplantation. Germline V gives CDR1 SGHRS, CDR2 YFSETQ. With 0 bases clipped from V and 5 bases from J, the junction kept 13 bases outside the gene matches. This CDR3 contains 17 residues. The clonotype originates from a human donor with classical Hodgkin lymphoma. The sequenced sample was peripheral blood mononuclear cells (PBMCs), obtained before the fourth cycle of nivolumab. The chain combines TRBV5-1 with TRBJ2-7; TRBD1 agrees at 8 bases. Written as DNA, the CDR3 is TGCGCCAGCAGCTTGGGCCAGGGGGCCCCACTATGGAACGAGCAGTACTTC. This codes for CASSLGQGAPLWNEQYF.